This is a list of T cell receptor beta chains from one sample in a study of regulatory T cells in long-lasting Graves disease. In TCRdb, the multiplex PCR reads were re-called with MiXCR into one record per CDR3 protein. The top ten hold about 15% of the sample, which has under 300,000 distinct CDR3 sequences, just over 20% seen once. This sample comprised peripheral blood mononuclear cells (PBMCs), obtained at new diagnosis, from a patient treated with antithyroid drugs. The receptors were gathered from a female donor with Graves disease. The CDR3 runs from the conserved cysteine through the conserved F or W. D genes are given only for firm matches. The size of a clone is reported for some rows only, either as once, few or many, or as a class for expanded clones.

>TRBJ2-7|TRBV20-1|-|few
TGCAGTGCTAGAGATCGGTGGCGGCCGACCTACGAGCAGTACTTC
CSARDRWRPTYEQYF
>TRBJ1-6|TRBV4-1|-|many
TGCGCCAGCAGCTATTCAGTGTCGAGCTCCTATAATTCACCCCTCCACTTT
CASSYSVSSSYNSPLHF
>TRBJ2-7|TRBV2|TRBD1|-
TGTGCCAGCCTCCGGGACAGTCCCTACGAGCAGTACTTC
CASLRDSPYEQYF
>TRBJ2-1|TRBV4-1|-|-
TGCGCCAGCAGCGGGTCAGCCCAGGGATCCTACAATGAGCAGTTCTTC
CASSGSAQGSYNEQFF
>TRBJ1-4|TRBV7-9|-|many
TGTGCCAGCAGCTTAGCGGTTGATGAAAAACTGTTTTTT
CASSLAVDEKLFF
>TRBJ1-2|TRBV28|-|few
TGTGCCAGCAGTGGGAATACCCACCTTTTGGACTATGGCTACACCTTC
CASSGNTHLLDYGYTF
>TRBJ2-7|TRBV5-1|-|many
TGCGCCAGCAGCTCGGGGGACACCCGCGGCGAGCAGTACTTC
CASSSGDTRGEQYF
>TRBJ2-5|TRBV5-5|TRBD2|few
TGTGCCAGCAGCCCGTGGGCTAGCGGGGGAGAGACCCAGTACTTC
CASSPWASGGETQYF
>TRBJ2-3|TRBV12-3/TRBV12-4|-|many
TGTGCCAGCAGCAGATTTAGGGACAAAGATACGCAGTATTTT
CASSRFRDKDTQYF
>TRBJ2-1|TRBV18|-|-
TGTGCCAGCTCACCACCGGTACAGGGTCAACGCAATGAGCAGTTCTTC
CASSPPVQGQRNEQFF
>TRBJ2-7|TRBV7-2|-|-
TGTGCCAGCATGAGGTTCAGCTCGTCCTACGAGCAGTACTTC
CASMRFSSSYEQYF
>TRBJ2-5|TRBV6-1|-|many
TGTGCCAGCAACCGACCTCCGCAAGAGACCCAGTACTTC
CASNRPPQETQYF
>TRBJ1-1|TRBV11-3|-|many
TGTGCCAGCACCCAATCGTCGGGCAGATCGGCTTTCTTT
CASTQSSGRSAFF
>TRBJ2-7|TRBV20-1|TRBD1|-
TGCAGTGCTAGAGTGGCAGGGGGCACTTACGAGCAGTACTTC
CSARVAGGTYEQYF
>TRBJ1-2|TRBV3-1|-|many
TGTGCCAGCAGCCGAAACCGGGGTCCGTGGGGCTACACCTTC
CASSRNRGPWGYTF
>TRBJ1-2|TRBV5-4|-|many
TGTGCCAGCAGCTTGATGGGAGGGATTGGCTATGGCTACACCTTC
CASSLMGGIGYGYTF
>TRBJ1-2|TRBV10-3|TRBD1|many
TGTGCCATCAGTGAGTCACAGGGGGCGGGCGGCTACACCTTC
CAISESQGAGGYTF
>TRBJ1-3|TRBV2|-|many
TGTGCCAGCAGTCCGGGTTCGAGAAACACCATATATTTT
CASSPGSRNTIYF
>TRBJ1-2|TRBV28|-|many
TGTGCCAGCAGTTTACGCAGTTTCCGGACACGGAGTGGCTACACCTTC
CASSLRSFRTRSGYTF
>TRBJ2-7|TRBV6-1|TRBD2|many
TGTGCCAGCAAAAAGGGACTAGCGAACTACGAGCAGTACTTC
CASKKGLANYEQYF
>TRBJ2-7|TRBV15|TRBD1|many
TGTGCCACCAGCTTCCAACTAGGGACAGGGTCCTACGAGCAGTACTTC
CATSFQLGTGSYEQYF
>TRBJ1-5|TRBV7-2|-|many
TGTGCCAGCAGCTTAATGGGGAAGAGCAATCAGCCCCAGCATTTT
CASSLMGKSNQPQHF
>TRBJ2-1|TRBV20-1|TRBD2|-
TGCAGTCTCGGAGGACTAGCGGGACACGGACATGAGCAGTTCTTC
CSLGGLAGHGHEQFF
>TRBJ1-2|TRBV2|-|many
TGTGCCAGCAGCCTGGGTCCGTATGGCTACACCTTC
CASSLGPYGYTF
>TRBJ2-1|TRBV9|-|few
TGTGCCAGCAGCGTAGACTTGGCCTCAAGGTATGAGCAGTTCTTC
CASSVDLASRYEQFF
>TRBJ2-7|TRBV5-1|-|many
TGCGCCAGCAGCCTGGAAGGACCCCCAACTAACTACGAGCAGTACTTC
CASSLEGPPTNYEQYF
>TRBJ2-7|TRBV7-2|TRBD1|-
TGTGCCAGCAACCCAGGGGGCAGGTCCTACGAGCAGTACTTC
CASNPGGRSYEQYF
>TRBJ2-2|TRBV19|-|few
TGTGCCAGTAGTAGGGGCAGGGTAGGCACCGGGGAGCTGTTTTTT
CASSRGRVGTGELFF
>TRBJ1-1|TRBV11-1|-|many
TGTGCCAGCAGCTTCACAGGGAACCCTGAAGCTTTCTTT
CASSFTGNPEAFF
>TRBJ2-5|TRBV6-2/TRBV6-3|TRBD2|many
TGTGCCAGCAGTTACGACGGGGGGTGGGAGACCCAGTACTTC
CASSYDGGWETQYF
>TRBJ1-5|TRBV6-1|-|many
TGTGCCAGCAGTGCCTCGCGGGGGGAGGGGGTGCAGCCCCAGCATTTT
CASSASRGEGVQPQHF
>TRBJ2-5|TRBV7-2|TRBD2|many
TGTGCCAGCAGCTTGACTAGCGGGGGGTACGAGACCCAGTACTTC
CASSLTSGGYETQYF
>TRBJ2-1|TRBV19|-|-
TGTGCCAGTAGTAAGGGTTCCTACAATGAGCAGTTCTTC
CASSKGSYNEQFF
>TRBJ1-4|TRBV28|-|many
TGTGCCAGCAGCTTTACAGGAGCAACTAATGAAAAACTGTTTTTT
CASSFTGATNEKLFF
>TRBJ1-5|TRBV11-2|-|many
TGTGCCAGCAGCCCTAACTCGGGGGGGGTTAATCAGCCCCAGCATTTT
CASSPNSGGVNQPQHF
>TRBJ1-1|TRBV20-1|-|-
TGCAGTGCTAGAGATGTGGAGGGAAGGACTGAAGCTTTCTTT
CSARDVEGRTEAFF
>TRBJ2-3|TRBV12-3/TRBV12-4|TRBD2|many
TGTGCCAGCAGAACCGGGACTAGCGGGACCGCTACGCAGTATTTT
CASRTGTSGTATQYF
>TRBJ2-2|TRBV12-3/TRBV12-4|-|many
TGTGCCAGCAGTCTCCAGGGGAACACCGGGGAGCTGTTTTTT
CASSLQGNTGELFF
>TRBJ2-5|TRBV3-1|TRBD1|many
TGTGCCAGCAGTATCGGACAGGGAGAGACCCAGTACTTC
CASSIGQGETQYF
>TRBJ1-3|TRBV18|-|few
TGTGCCAGCTCACCACCGGCCCGACAGTTCTCTGGAAACACCATATATTTT
CASSPPARQFSGNTIYF
>TRBJ1-2|TRBV7-2|TRBD1|many
TGTGCCAGCAGCTTAGGACAGGGGAACTATGGCTACACCTTC
CASSLGQGNYGYTF
>TRBJ1-5|TRBV19|-|few
TGTGCCACTTTCGGCCGGGCTAATCAGCCCCAGCATTTT
CATFGRANQPQHF
>TRBJ1-2|TRBV7-9|-|-
TGTGCCAGCAGCTTGGGTGGGGGCATTGGCTACACCTTC
CASSLGGGIGYTF
>TRBJ1-2|TRBV5-1|TRBD1|many
TGCGCCAGCAGCCCGGGACAGGGCCAGTATGGCTACACCTTC
CASSPGQGQYGYTF
>TRBJ2-7|TRBV9|-|many
TGTGCCAGCAGCCCGTTTGCGGGGTCCGGGATTCCCTACGAGCAGTACTTC
CASSPFAGSGIPYEQYF
>TRBJ2-1|TRBV7-2|-|many
TGTGCCAGCAGCCCGCGGCGGAATGAGCAGTTCTTC
CASSPRRNEQFF
>TRBJ1-6|TRBV27|-|many
TGTGCCAGCAGTTTCGGCAGGGTGCGTAATTCACCCCTCCACTTT
CASSFGRVRNSPLHF
>TRBJ2-7|TRBV5-8|-|few
TGTGCCAGCAGCTTGGGGGGACGTTACGAGCAGTACTTC
CASSLGGRYEQYF
>TRBJ2-6|TRBV29-1|TRBD1|few
TGCAGCGTTGAGGGACAGGAGGGATCTGGGGCCAACGTCCTGACTTTC
CSVEGQEGSGANVLTF
>TRBJ2-7|TRBV12-3/TRBV12-4|-|many
TGTGCCAGCACCCAGGGCACCGGCTACTACGAGCAGTACTTC
CASTQGTGYYEQYF
>TRBJ2-3|TRBV11-2|-|many
TGTGCCAGCAGCCCCTTCCCTGAGGATACGCAGTATTTT
CASSPFPEDTQYF
>TRBJ2-1|TRBV28|TRBD2|many
TGTGCCAGCAGGACTAGCGGGGCCCAAGAGCAGTTCTTC
CASRTSGAQEQFF
>TRBJ2-3|TRBV20-1|TRBD2|few
TGCAGTGCTGAGACTAGCGGGGGCACAGATACGCAGTATTTT
CSAETSGGTDTQYF
>TRBJ1-6|TRBV27|TRBD1|many
TGTGCCAGCAGTCCGGAGTGGACAGGGAGGTCACCCCTCCACTTT
CASSPEWTGRSPLHF
>TRBJ1-2|TRBV28|-|many
TGTGCCAGCAGTTTGGGGGCGGGGGGCTATGGCTACACCTTC
CASSLGAGGYGYTF
>TRBJ1-5|TRBV2|-|many
TGTGCCAGCAGTGGGGAGGAAGGTCAGCCCCAGCATTTT
CASSGEEGQPQHF